This T cell receptor beta chain was identified in a study of PD-1 blockade in classical Hodgkin lymphoma. Notes on the study in general: With respect to the repertoire differences, their causes, possibly disease activity or prior therapy, remain undefined.

The ends lost 8 bases at V and 3 bases at J; junction bases unmatched: 1. Germline values: CDR1 MGHDK, CDR2 SYGVNS. The CDR3 extends over 13 amino acids. Turning to this clone: The antigen is unknown.

Stated time point: cycle 4 day 1 (C4D1), after around six weeks of nivolumab. Following autologous stem cell transplantation, relapse occurred in every patient, and exposure to brentuximab vedotin varied. The study recorded best responses of complete response, partial response or progressive disease. Produced via immunoSEQ multiplex PCR; TCRdb's table is partial and in-frame only. Of about 41,000 clones listed, 65% to 70% are singletons. The specimen comprised peripheral blood mononuclear cells (PBMCs), sampled before the fourth cycle of nivolumab. The chain combines TRBV25-1 with TRBJ2-1; 10 nucleotides match TRBD2. This receptor was identified in a human donor with classical Hodgkin lymphoma. The CDR3 protein is CASWTSGYNEQFF. Here the CDR3 DNA reads TGTGCCAGCTGGACTAGCGGCTACAATGAGCAGTTCTTC.